These 23 T cell receptor beta chains share one sample of origin, sequenced in a study of blood T cell repertoires in COVID-19. The repertoire was sequenced with immunoSEQ multiplex PCR; TCRdb's copy has only in-frame clones and lacks some. This table has about 250,000 clones, roughly 80% appearing once. Sequencing used peripheral blood. The receptors stem from a man in his fifties or sixties with active or convalescent COVID-19.

The gene calls are TRBV7-3 and TRBJ2-3; D is uncertain. The germline V and J ends were trimmed by 4 bases and 2 bases, with 7 bases remaining between them. Germline loops: CDR1 SGHTA, CDR2 FQGTGA. The CDR3 spans 13 residues. The CDR3 nucleotides read TGTGCCAGCAGCTACCGACACACAGATACGCAGTATTTT. Amino acid sequence: CASSYRHTDTQYF.

For the CDR3, the DNA is TGTGCCAGCAGGTCACTAGCGGGGGGGCCCAATGAGCAGTTCTTC. This sequence encodes CASRSLAGGPNEQFF. The chain joins TRBV5-6 to TRBJ2-1; 13 nucleotides line up with TRBD2. There are 15 residues in the CDR3. Per germline, CDR1 SGHDT and CDR2 YYEEEE. J lost 6 bases, V lost 5 bases, and 5 bases had no gene match.

The rearrangement links TRBV6-5 to TRBJ2-7; 13 nucleotides match TRBD2. J lost 2 bases, V lost 6 bases, and 4 bases had no gene match. The CDR3 consists of 15 residues. In germline, CDR1 is MNHEY, CDR2 SVGAGI. Here the CDR3 DNA reads TGTGCCAGCAGGCTCACTAGCGGGGGGGCCTACGAGCAGTACTTC. This gives the protein CASRLTSGGAYEQYF.

This chain uses TRBV3-1 (or the pseudogene TRBV3-2) with TRBJ2-2; 10 positions agree with TRBD1. V lost 0 bases to trimming and J lost 7 bases; unmatched junction nucleotides: 5. Germline values: CDR1 LGHDT, CDR2 YNNKEL (reference sequence). This CDR3 is 16 amino acids long. CDR3 DNA sequence: TGTGCCAGCAGCCAAGAGAAAGGGACAGGGGTCGGGGAGCTGTTTTTT. Translating gives CASSQEKGTGVGELFF.

The CDR3: CASSSYGGQVEQYF. In nucleotides, the CDR3 is TGTGCCAGCAGCTCCTACGGGGGACAGGTCGAGCAGTACTTC. The rearrangement joins TRBV5-5 to TRBJ2-7, with TRBD1 identical over 8 bases. The CDR3 runs 14 residues. Germline CDR1 reads SGHKS; CDR2 reads YYEKEE (reference sequence). Trimming removed 3 bases from V and 6 bases from J; junction bases left unmatched: 8. The full variable domain, in which reference TRBV5-5 and TRBJ2-7 provide the parts outside the CDR3, is DAGVTQSPTHLIKTRGQQVTLRCSPISGHKSVSWYQQVLGQGPQFIFQYYEKEERGRGNFPDRFSARQFPNYSSELNVNALLLGDSALYLCASSSYGGQVEQYFGPGTRLTVT.

This chain uses TRBV18 with TRBJ2-1, with D uncertain. CDR1 is KGHSH, CDR2 LQKENI, per germline. V dropped 1 base and J dropped 0 bases, with 10 bases sitting between them. The CDR3 is 16 residues long. CDR3 in DNA: TGTGCCAGCTCACCACTCGCGGCGAGCTCCTACAATGAGCAGTTCTTC. This codes for CASSPLAASSYNEQFF.

The chain combines TRBV10-3 with TRBJ2-2; 9 positions match TRBD1. This CDR3 is built from 15 residues. The germline V gene encodes CDR1 ENHRY and CDR2 SYGVKD. V lost 4 bases and J lost 4; bases outside the gene matches: 4. The CDR3 region has the DNA TGTGCCATCAGTGGGGGACAGGGCACCACCGGGGAGCTGTTTTTT. It encodes CAISGGQGTTGELFF.

The rearrangement joins TRBV18 to TRBJ2-1; 9 bases agree with TRBD2. The CDR3 sequence is 16 residues long. V lost 0 bases to trimming and J lost 5 bases; unmatched junction nucleotides: 5. The germline gives CDR1 KGHSH, CDR2 LQKENI. CDR3 sequence reads: CASSPPYLAGNNEQFF. CDR3 sequence (DNA): TGTGCCAGCTCACCACCGTACCTAGCGGGGAACAATGAGCAGTTCTTC.

This chain links TRBV24-1 with TRBJ1-1; D is possibly TRBD1 (6 bases). The CDR3 covers 13 residues. V lost 10 bases and J lost 5, with 16 bases in between. CDR1 KGHDR and CDR2 SFDVKD come from the germline V gene. Here the CDR3 DNA reads TGTGCCACTTGGCGGGGGCGGCGGACTGAAGCTTTCTTT. It translates to CATWRGRRTEAFF.

J is TRBJ2-7 and V is TRBV23-1; D is unresolved. TRBV23-1 counts as an open reading frame of uncertain function. Trimming removed 0 bases from V and 7 bases from J, with 13 bases in between. The CDR3 sequence is 14 residues long. Written as DNA, the CDR3 is TGCGCCAGCAGTCAATCGAGGCGCTCTAGGGAGCAGTACTTC. Protein product: CASSQSRRSREQYF.

V and J are TRBV6-5 and TRBJ1-1; perhaps TRBD1 as D (6 bases). Trimming cost V 6 bases and J 3 bases, with 14 bases left between them. There are 14 residues in the CDR3. CDR1 MNHEY and CDR2 SVGAGI come from the germline V gene. The CDR3 sequence: CASRTGWKDTEAFF. DNA for the CDR3: TGTGCCAGCAGGACAGGCTGGAAGGACACTGAAGCTTTCTTT.

The rearrangement uses TRBV13 and TRBJ1-1; D uncertain. The CDR3 loop spans 16 amino acids. CDR1 and CDR2 (germline): PRHDT, FYEKMQ (reference sequence). Trimming removed 3 bases at V and 4 bases at J, with 18 bases between. Here the CDR3 reads CASSFGRVPSSTEAFF. For the CDR3, the DNA is TGTGCCAGCAGCTTCGGGAGAGTCCCCTCGAGCACTGAAGCTTTCTTT. The full variable domain, completed using reference TRBV13 and TRBJ1-1, is AAGVIQSPRHLIKEKRETATLKCYPIPRHDTVYWYQQGPGQDPQFLISFYEKMQSDKGSIPDRFSAQQFSDYHSELNMSSLELGDSALYFCASSFGRVPSSTEAFFGQGTRLTVV.

The rearrangement joins TRBV2 to TRBJ1-5; D possibly corresponds to TRBD1 (6 bases). The germline V and J ends were trimmed by 8 bases and 2 bases, with 16 bases remaining between them. The V gene's germline CDR1 is SNHLY and CDR2 FYNNEI. There are 15 residues in the CDR3. The CDR3 here is CASLRGGRGNQPQHF. The CDR3 DNA reads TGTGCCAGCCTAAGGGGGGGGCGCGGCAATCAGCCCCAGCATTTT.

The chain uses TRBV10-3 and TRBJ1-5; possible D gene TRBD1, 6 bases. Germline V gives CDR1 ENHRY, CDR2 SYGVKD. CDR3 length: 16 amino acids. The V gene lost 0 bases and the J gene lost 6 bases, with 15 bases spanning the gap. The CDR3 spells CAISESAGGGVQPQHF. For the CDR3, the DNA is TGTGCCATCAGTGAGTCCGCGGGGGGCGGCGTTCAGCCCCAGCATTTT.

J is TRBJ1-2 and V is TRBV7-8; D perhaps matches TRBD1 (6 bases). Germline V gene sequence: CDR1 SGHVS, CDR2 FQNEAQ. The CDR3 runs 14 residues. Trimming stripped 5 bases from V and 6 bases from J, with 16 bases between. The CDR3 region is CASSASQGINGYTF. The CDR3 DNA is TGTGCCAGCAGCGCAAGTCAGGGGATTAATGGCTACACCTTC.

The chain uses TRBV24-1 and TRBJ2-7; TRBD1 agrees at 9 bases. V lost 12 bases, J lost 2 bases, and 4 bases stayed unmatched. CDR1 and CDR2 from the germline V gene are KGHDR and SFDVKD. The CDR3 consists of 12 residues. CDR3 amino acids: CAWDRDTYEQYF. CDR3 DNA: TGTGCCTGGGACAGGGATACCTACGAGCAGTACTTC.

The V and J genes are TRBV4-2 and TRBJ1-2, with 7 bases lining up with TRBD1. Germline V CDR1 and CDR2: LGHNA, YNFKEQ. With 0 bases clipped from V and 3 bases from J, the junction kept 7 bases outside the gene matches. The CDR3 has 16 amino acids. CDR3 nucleotide sequence: TGTGCCAGCAGCCAAGACGACAGGGTAAGGGACTATGGCTACACCTTC. This encodes CASSQDDRVRDYGYTF.

J is TRBJ1-1 and V is TRBV3-1 (or the pseudogene TRBV3-2); D is undetermined. Trimming cost V 4 bases and J 2 bases, with 14 bases left between them. The CDR3 spans 15 residues. Germline CDR1 reads LGHDT; CDR2 reads YNNKEL (reference sequence). The CDR3 sequence is CASSPLPGYNTEAFF. The CDR3 nucleotides read TGTGCCAGCAGCCCCCTACCGGGATATAACACTGAAGCTTTCTTT.

V usage is TRBV5-1 and J usage is TRBJ1-2, with D perhaps TRBD1 (6 bases). CDR3 length: 14 residues. From germline, CDR1 is SGHRS and CDR2 YFSETQ. Trimming removed 4 bases at V and 5 bases at J, with 15 bases between. The CDR3 here is CASSPQTGDYGYTF. CDR3 coding DNA: TGCGCCAGCAGCCCTCAGACAGGAGATTATGGCTACACCTTC.

This chain uses TRBV7-2 with TRBJ2-5; 7 nucleotides align to TRBD2. Germline values: CDR1 SGHTA, CDR2 FQGNSA. The junction had 11 bases not matched to a gene; V was cut back by 5 bases and J by 5 bases. The CDR3 covers 15 residues. The CDR3 DNA is TGTGCCAGCAGCCCCGGAGACGGGAGGAGTGAGACCCAGTACTTC. Its translation is CASSPGDGRSETQYF.

V gene TRBV2 combines with J gene TRBJ2-2; 7 bases align to TRBD2. V shed 6 bases, J shed 4 bases, and the junction held 5 bases outside the gene matches. The CDR3 has 14 residues. Germline V CDR1 and CDR2: SNHLY, FYNNEI. For the CDR3, the DNA is TGTGCCAGCAGGGTTGGGGGGGTCACCGGGGAGCTGTTTTTT. Translating it yields CASRVGGVTGELFF.

The chain combines TRBV5-1 with TRBJ1-1, with D possibly being TRBD1 (5 bases). V lost 2 bases, J lost 1 base, and 9 bases lay in between. The CDR3 extends over 14 amino acids. CDR1 is SGHRS and CDR2 is YFSETQ in the germline V gene. CDR3 bases: TGCGCCAGCAGCTTACCGGACACGAACACTGAAGCTTTCTTT. This codes for CASSLPDTNTEAFF.

This clone is a singleton in its sample. The chain joins TRBV11-2 to TRBJ1-4; D is possibly TRBD1 (6 bases). V was pared by 3 bases and J by 3 bases, with 11 bases between. The CDR3 runs 15 residues. The V gene's germline CDR1 is SGHAT and CDR2 FQNNGV. The CDR3 region is CASSLGGRPNEKLFF. CDR3 in DNA: TGTGCCAGCAGCTTGGGGGGGCGGCCTAATGAAAAACTGTTTTTT.